This is a list of T cell receptor beta chains from one sample in a study of PD-1 blockade in classical Hodgkin lymphoma. Data came from immunoSEQ multiplex PCR; TCRdb stores just in-frame clones and leaves some out. The table includes tens of thousands of clones, around 90% detected once. The material sequenced was peripheral blood mononuclear cells (PBMCs), taken before the fourth cycle of nivolumab. The source is a human donor with classical Hodgkin lymphoma. CDR3s include the opening cysteine and the closing phenylalanine or tryptophan. D genes are given only for firm matches. Clone size is stated in some rows and not others, as once, few, many or a class when expanded.

v_gene	abundance	j_gene	d_gene	CDR3nt	CDR3aa
TRBV7-3	-	TRBJ1-1	-	TGTGCCAGCAGCTTCCGCCAAGGATCTGAAGCTTTCTTT	CASSFRQGSEAFF
TRBV19	-	TRBJ1-2	TRBD1	TGTGCCACACAACCTGGGGGGGACAGGTTTAACTATGGCTACACCTTC	CATQPGGDRFNYGYTF
TRBV27	-	TRBJ2-2	-	TGTGCCAGCAGTTTAGGAGCAACCGGGGAGCTGTTTTTT	CASSLGATGELFF
TRBV30	once	TRBJ2-3	-	TGTGCCTGGAGAGGGGTCTACTCAGAGATCACAGATACGCAGTATTTT	CAWRGVYSEITDTQYF
TRBV5-3	-	TRBJ2-2	TRBD2	TGTGCCAGAAGCTTGCTGGCGGGGGGCCTCACCCGAGCGAACACCGGGGAGCTGTTTTTT	CARSLLAGGLTRANTGELFF
TRBV28	-	TRBJ2-2	TRBD2	TGTGCCAGCCGACTAGCGGGGGGGCGAAACGGGGAGCTGTTTTTT	CASRLAGGRNGELFF
TRBV25-1	once	TRBJ2-3	TRBD2	TGTGCCAGCAAGGGCGGGGGGGGAAATACGCAGTATTTT	CASKGGGGNTQYF
TRBV5-1	-	TRBJ2-5	-	TGCGCCAGCAGCGGGATCGGGGTCGAGACCCAGTACTTC	CASSGIGVETQYF
TRBV11-2	-	TRBJ1-1	-	TGTGCCAGCAGCTCCCTTCGAAGGGCCGACATCGGGGTTTCCGCTTTCTTT	CASSSLRRADIGVSAFF
TRBV7-9	-	TRBJ2-3	-	TGTGCCAGCAGCTTATGGAGTGGGCATAGCACAGATACGCAGTATTTT	CASSLWSGHSTDTQYF
TRBV4-1	-	TRBJ1-2	TRBD1	TGCGCCAGCAGCCAAGATGGGACAGTCGGACCGTATGGCTACACCTTC	CASSQDGTVGPYGYTF
TRBV27	-	TRBJ1-2	TRBD1	TGTGCCAGCAGTTTGCGGACAGGGGGGTCTAACTATGGCTACACCTTC	CASSLRTGGSNYGYTF
TRBV5-1	-	TRBJ2-1	-	TGCGCCAGCAGCCCTGGCACTAGCTATGAGCAGTTCTTC	CASSPGTSYEQFF
TRBV11-2	-	TRBJ1-2	-	TGTGCCAGCAGCTTTTCATTTGGGACCCCTGCTAACTATGGCTACACCTTC	CASSFSFGTPANYGYTF
TRBV27	-	TRBJ1-5	TRBD1	TGTGCCAGCAGTCCGGGGACAGTTTATAGCAATCAGCCCCAGCATTTT	CASSPGTVYSNQPQHF
TRBV27	-	TRBJ2-7	-	TGTGCCAGCAGATCCGAGGGGGGCTACCACTACGAGCAGTACTTC	CASRSEGGYHYEQYF
TRBV4-1	-	TRBJ2-1	TRBD2	TGCGCCAGCAGCCAAACTAGACTAGCGGGGGGGCCCTACAATGAGCAGTTCTTC	CASSQTRLAGGPYNEQFF
TRBV4-2	-	TRBJ1-3	-	TGTGCCAGCAGCCAAGATGGCTCCGGGATGGCTGGAAACACCATATATTTT	CASSQDGSGMAGNTIYF
TRBV18	-	TRBJ1-5	TRBD1	TGTGCCAGCTCACCCCCAGGGGGTGGAAGCAATCAGCCCCAGCATTTT	CASSPPGGGSNQPQHF
TRBV7-9	-	TRBJ2-7	TRBD1	TGTGCCAGCAGTGGACAGGGACTCTCCCTCGGGCAGTACTTC	CASSGQGLSLGQYF
TRBV29-1	-	TRBJ2-7	TRBD1	TGCAGCGTCACCCCCGGGACAGGGGGGTACGAGCAGTACTTC	CSVTPGTGGYEQYF
TRBV9	once	TRBJ1-1	-	TGTGCCAGCAGCGTAGCATTGAACACTGAAGCTTTCTTT	CASSVALNTEAFF
TRBV19	-	TRBJ1-1	-	TGTGCCAGTAGCGCCGGGACCGCGAACACTGAAGCTTTCTTT	CASSAGTANTEAFF
TRBV5-1	-	TRBJ2-5	-	TGCGCCAGCAGCTTGGGCGTTCCACAAGAGACCCAGTACTTC	CASSLGVPQETQYF
TRBV5-6	-	TRBJ1-6	-	TGTGCCAGCAGCTTGGGGCGGGGGATCCGGTCGGCTTCACCCCTCCACTTT	CASSLGRGIRSASPLHF
TRBV12-5	once	TRBJ1-6	TRBD1	TGTGCTAGTGCTTTCGCAGGGGGTTCGGGCTCACCCCTCCACTTT	CASAFAGGSGSPLHF
TRBV6-5	-	TRBJ2-7	-	TGTGCCAGCAGCCCTTATGAGGGATGGGAGCAGTACTTC	CASSPYEGWEQYF
TRBV19	-	TRBJ1-5	TRBD1	TGTGCCAGTAGTGAACAGGGGGCGATCGTTCAGCCCCAGCATTTT	CASSEQGAIVQPQHF
TRBV6-4	-	TRBJ2-5	TRBD2	TGTGCCAGCAGTGACCCACCCCAGGGGACTAGCGGGGAAGCCGAAGAGACCCAGTACTTC	CASSDPPQGTSGEAEETQYF
TRBV5-8	-	TRBJ1-5	-	TGTGCCAGCCATTCCACTGGGCGGGGGCGCAGCAGCAATCAGCCCCAGCATTTT	CASHSTGRGRSSNQPQHF
TRBV25-1	-	TRBJ2-1	-	TGTGCCAGCAGTGAATTAGGTGGGACAATAGCGGACTACAATGAGCAGTTCTTC	CASSELGGTIADYNEQFF
TRBV6-6	once	TRBJ2-1	-	TGTGCCAGCAGTTACATAGTCAATGAGCAGTTCTTC	CASSYIVNEQFF
TRBV7-9	once	TRBJ2-3	-	TGTGCCAGCACCGACATAAGCACAGATACGCAGTATTTT	CASTDISTDTQYF
TRBV13	-	TRBJ2-1	-	TGTGCCAGCAGCTTATGGGGGGAATTCACCTACAATGAGCAGTTCTTC	CASSLWGEFTYNEQFF
TRBV25-1	-	TRBJ2-7	TRBD2	TGTGCCAGCAGTGAATACGGGACTAGCGGGGCCTACGAGCAGTACTTC	CASSEYGTSGAYEQYF
TRBV20-1	few	TRBJ1-2	-	TGCAGTGCCCCAGGGTTCAATGGCTACACCTTC	CSAPGFNGYTF
TRBV27	once	TRBJ2-5	-	TGTGCCAGCAGTGTGCGGCGGCAAGAGACCCAGTACTTC	CASSVRRQETQYF
TRBV5-1	-	TRBJ2-2	-	TGCGCCAGCAGCTCTGCGGGTTTCACCGGGGAGCTGTTTTTT	CASSSAGFTGELFF
TRBV5-1	-	TRBJ2-5	TRBD1	TGCGCCAGCAGCCCCACAGGGGTAGAGACCCAGTACTTC	CASSPTGVETQYF
TRBV10-3	-	TRBJ1-4	-	TGTGCCATCAGTGGGGCACCGGGACCTTCCACGGGGGGAAAACTGTTTTTT	CAISGAPGPSTGGKLFF
TRBV5-1	-	TRBJ2-2	-	TGCGCCAGCAGCTTGGAGGGACCAGGGTGGTCCGGGGAGCTGTTTTTT	CASSLEGPGWSGELFF
TRBV10-3	-	TRBJ2-5	-	TGTGCCATCAGTGAGTCTGTCGGGTACCAAGAGACCCAGTACTTC	CAISESVGYQETQYF